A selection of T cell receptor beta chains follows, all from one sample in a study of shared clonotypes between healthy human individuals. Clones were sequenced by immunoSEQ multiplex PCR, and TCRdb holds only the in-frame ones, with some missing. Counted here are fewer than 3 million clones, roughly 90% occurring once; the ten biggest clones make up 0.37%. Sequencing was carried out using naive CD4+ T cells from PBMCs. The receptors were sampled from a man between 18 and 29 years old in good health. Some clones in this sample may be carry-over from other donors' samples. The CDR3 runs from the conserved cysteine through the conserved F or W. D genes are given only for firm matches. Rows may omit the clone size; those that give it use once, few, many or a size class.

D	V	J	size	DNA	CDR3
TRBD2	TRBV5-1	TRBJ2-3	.	TGCGCCAGCTTTAGCGGGAGGGCAGATACGCAGTATTTT	CASFSGRADTQYF
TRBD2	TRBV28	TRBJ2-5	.	TGTGCCAGCAGTTCCCCGGGGGGCCAAGAGACCCAGTACTTC	CASSSPGGQETQYF
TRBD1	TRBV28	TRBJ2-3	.	TGTGCCAGCAGTCCCCCGGGACAGGGCACAGATACGCAGTATTTT	CASSPPGQGTDTQYF
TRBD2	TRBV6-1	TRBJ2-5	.	TGTGCCAGCAGTGAAGCGCTTCTAGCGGGAAACCAAGAGACCCAGTACTTC	CASSEALLAGNQETQYF
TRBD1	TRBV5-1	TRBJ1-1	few	TGCGCCAGCAGCGCAAGACAGGGCGATGAAGCTTTCTTT	CASSARQGDEAFF
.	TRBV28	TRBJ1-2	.	TGTGCCAGCAGTTCGGGACCGTTGTATGGCTACACCTTC	CASSSGPLYGYTF
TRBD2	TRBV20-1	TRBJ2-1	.	TGCACCCCGGGAGGTCCGAAGCAGTTCTTC	CTPGGPKQFF
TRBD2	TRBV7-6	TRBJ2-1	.	TGTGCCAGCAGCGAAAGACTAGCGGGGAGCTCCTACAATGAGCAGTTCTTC	CASSERLAGSSYNEQFF
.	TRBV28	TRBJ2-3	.	TGTGCCAGCACCCTAAGGGGGACAGATACGCAGTATTTT	CASTLRGTDTQYF
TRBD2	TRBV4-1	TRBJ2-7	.	TGCGCCAGCAGCCAAACGCCCGGGGGGGCCTACTACGAGCAGTACTTC	CASSQTPGGAYYEQYF
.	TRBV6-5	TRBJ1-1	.	TGTGCCAGCAGGTCCAGGGACAACACTGAAGCTTTCTTT	CASRSRDNTEAFF
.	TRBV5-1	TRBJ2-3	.	TGCGCCAGCAGCTTGAGGCGGGTGAGGGACACAGATACGCAGTATTTT	CASSLRRVRDTDTQYF
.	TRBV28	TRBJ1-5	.	TGTGCCAGCAGTTTAGAGGAGGACACGCGGCATTTT	CASSLEEDTRHF
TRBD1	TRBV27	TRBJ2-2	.	TGTGCCAGCAGTTTAGGTGGTCGTTGGGACAGGGGGCATAACGGGGAGCTGTTTTTT	CASSLGGRWDRGHNGELFF
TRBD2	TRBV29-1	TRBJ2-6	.	TGCAGCGTTCCTGTGGGAGGGAGTCTTGGTAACGGGGCCAACGTCCTGACTTTC	CSVPVGGSLGNGANVLTF